The 30 T cell receptor beta chains below all came from one sample that was sequenced in a study of CD8+CD57+ T cells in acquired aplastic anemia. TCR beta VDJ and CDR3 profiling used genomic DNA as template. TCRdb re-derived calls from the reads in MiXCR, one entry per CDR3 protein. The sample records roughly 300,000 distinct CDR3 sequences, approximately 55% being singletons. Sequences were obtained from sorted CD4+, CD8+, or CD8+CD57+ T cells (not recorded which) from PBMCs. These TCRs come from a human donor with severe aplastic anemia or a healthy control (not recorded which).

CDR3 DNA: TGCAGTGCTAGGGATAGGCGGGGGGGGCGCGAGCAGTACTTC. Its protein is CSARDRRGGREQYF. The V and J genes are TRBV20-1 and TRBJ2-7; 9 bases align to TRBD2. The CDR3 is 14 amino acids. The germline CDR1 and CDR2 sequences are DFQATT and SNEGSKA (reference sequence). V was clipped by 3 bases and J by 6 bases; unmatched bases: 9.

The chain combines TRBV7-9 with TRBJ1-2, with D unresolved. Germline V CDR1 and CDR2: SEHNR, FQNEAQ (reference sequence). The V end was cut by 5 bases, the J end by 5 bases, with 6 bases between. This CDR3 spans 11 amino acids. CDR3 DNA: TGTGCCAGCAGCGGCCTTTATGGCTACACCTTC. Translation: CASSGLYGYTF.

The rearrangement joins TRBV20-1 to TRBJ1-3; 8 bases align to TRBD1. CDR1 is DFQATT and CDR2 is SNEGSKA in the germline V gene (reference sequence). V lost 1 base to trimming and J lost 7 bases; unmatched junction nucleotides: 15. The CDR3 covers 17 residues. CDR3 protein: CSARGTIGQGRGNTIYF. CDR3 in DNA: TGCAGTGCTAGAGGGACCATTGGACAGGGCCGGGGGAACACCATATATTTT.

V gene TRBV25-1 combines with J gene TRBJ1-2, with D possibly TRBD1 on 6 matching bases. The V and J ends lost 9 bases and 7 bases respectively, with 21 bases between them. The CDR3 is 14 residues long. The germline V gene encodes CDR1 MGHDK and CDR2 SYGVNS. The CDR3 DNA follows: TGTGCCAGTGGACTACCAGGGACATTAAGTGGCTACACCTTC. Protein sequence: CASGLPGTLSGYTF.

This clonotype turned up a few times. The chain employs TRBV7-8 and TRBJ1-5, with D maybe TRBD1 (6 bases). The germline V gene has CDR1 SGHVS and CDR2 FQNEAQ. The CDR3 runs 15 residues. Trimming took 1 base from V and 9 from J, leaving 16 bases between them. The CDR3 spells CASSLEGGAITPQHF. The CDR3 nucleotides read TGTGCCAGCAGCTTAGAGGGGGGGGCGATAACGCCCCAGCATTTT.

This clonotype was counted a few times. The V and J genes are TRBV29-1 and TRBJ1-3, with TRBD1 as a possible D gene (6 bases). Germline V lookup: CDR1 SQVTM, CDR2 ANQGSEA. There are 12 residues in the CDR3. With 4 bases removed from V and 2 bases from J, the gap between germline ends came to 6 bases. CDR3 nucleotide sequence: TGCAGCGTTGGGACAGCTGGAAACACCATATATTTT. Amino acid sequence: CSVGTAGNTIYF.

This clonotype has at least ten counts. The chain carries TRBV6-6 and TRBJ1-4; no clear D. This CDR3 region has 18 residues. The ends were cut back, 0 bases at V and 7 bases at J, with 21 bases in the middle. The V gene's germline CDR1 is MNHNY and CDR2 SVGAGI (reference sequence). The CDR3 reads CASSYSNKKGFPTEKLFF. The CDR3 bases are TGTGCCAGCAGTTACTCGAACAAGAAGGGTTTCCCCACTGAAAAACTGTTTTTT.

This clonotype showed up many times. The chain links TRBV19 to TRBJ2-5; tentatively, D is TRBD2 (7 bases). This CDR3 region has 16 residues. The ends were cut back, 6 bases at V and 5 bases at J, with 22 bases in the middle. Germline CDR1 and CDR2: LNHDA and SQIVND (reference sequence). Here the CDR3 DNA reads TGTGCCAGTAGGGGGGGGGGCGGAAGCTACCTGGAGACCCAGTACTTC. The encoded protein is CASRGGGGSYLETQYF. The whole variable domain, remainder taken from reference TRBV19 and TRBJ2-5, is DGGITQSPKYLFRKEGQNVTLSCEQNLNHDAMYWYRQDPGQGLRLIYYSQIVNDFQKGDIAEGYSVSREKKESFPLTVTSAQKNPTAFYLCASRGGGGSYLETQYFGPGTRLLVL.

This clonotype was counted a few times. The chain is built from TRBV10-3 and TRBJ2-5; TRBD1 aligns across 7 bases. Trimming removed 4 bases from V and 5 bases from J; junction bases left unmatched: 7. CDR3 length: 14 amino acids. Per the germline V gene, CDR1 is ENHRY and CDR2 is SYGVKD. CDR3 bases: TGTGCCATCAGTGCAACAGGGGTAACGGAGACCCAGTACTTC. Encoded protein: CAISATGVTETQYF.

The sample holds many counts of this clonotype. The gene calls are TRBV28 and TRBJ1-3; D gene uncertain. The V gene's germline CDR1 is MDHEN and CDR2 SYDVKM. The germline V and J ends were trimmed by 6 bases and 7 bases, with 7 bases remaining between them. The CDR3 length is 11 residues. The CDR3 protein is CASSALNTIYF. The CDR3 bases are TGTGCCAGCAGCGCACTGAACACCATATATTTT. Complete variable domain (other parts from reference TRBV28 and TRBJ1-3): DVKVTQSSRYLVKRTGEKVFLECVQDMDHENMFWYRQDPGLGLRLIYFSYDVKMKEKGDIPEGYSVSREKKERFSLILESASTNQTSMYLCASSALNTIYFGEGSWLTVV.

V usage is TRBV10-3 and J usage is TRBJ2-7; D possibly uses TRBD1 or TRBD2 (5 bases each). The CDR3 is made up of 15 amino acids. Trimming left V 1 base short and J 2 bases short, with 12 bases between. Germline CDR1 is ENHRY and CDR2 is SYGVKD. The CDR3 loop is CAISEWDGSPYEQYF. The CDR3 DNA follows: TGTGCCATCAGTGAGTGGGACGGATCCCCCTACGAGCAGTACTTC.

This clonotype was seen many times. The genes are TRBV12-3 or TRBV12-4 and TRBJ2-2; 11 bases map to TRBD2. The CDR3 consists of 16 residues. The V and J ends lost 0 bases and 5 bases, in that order; junction bases with no gene match: 2. This chain's CDR3 is CASSLASGGGTGELFF. CDR3 nucleotide sequence: TGTGCCAGCAGTTTAGCTAGCGGGGGGGGGACCGGGGAGCTGTTTTTT.

V and J are TRBV9 and TRBJ2-7; the D gene is possibly TRBD2 (6 bases). The CDR3 is made up of 15 amino acids. In germline, CDR1 is SGDLS, CDR2 YYNGEE. Trimming stripped 0 bases from V and 2 bases from J, with 12 bases between. CDR3 residues: CASSVVGRGTYEQYF. The CDR3 bases are TGTGCCAGCAGCGTAGTGGGACGGGGGACCTACGAGCAGTACTTC. The variable domain in full, completed from reference TRBV9 and TRBJ2-7, reads DSGVTQTPKHLITATGQRVTLRCSPRSGDLSVYWYQQSLDQGLQFLIQYYNGEERAKGNILERFSAQQFPDLHSELNLSSLELGDSALYFCASSVVGRGTYEQYFGPGTRLTVT.

The rearrangement joins TRBV2 to TRBJ1-6; unclear D gene. CDR3 size: 12 residues. The V gene's germline CDR1 is SNHLY and CDR2 FYNNEI. Trimming shortened V by 6 bases and J by 9 bases, and 9 bases separated the two germline ends. The CDR3 coding sequence is TGTGCCAGCAGGGCCGAGTTTTCACCCCTCCACTTT. This gives the protein CASRAEFSPLHF.

This clonotype was seen many times. This sequence joins TRBV7-9 and TRBJ1-4, with D maybe TRBD1 (6 bases). Germline V CDR1 and CDR2: SEHNR, FQNEAQ (reference sequence). There are 14 residues in the CDR3. Trimming pared 6 bases from V and 8 bases from J, leaving 16 bases between. The CDR3 coding sequence is TGTGCCAGCAGTCAACAGGGATGGGAGGAAAAACTGTTTTTT. Its translation is CASSQQGWEEKLFF. Together with reference TRBV7-9 and TRBJ1-4, the CDR3 gives the full variable domain: DTGVSQNPRHKITKRGQNVTFRCDPISEHNRLYWYRQTLGQGPEFLTYFQNEAQLEKSRLLSDRFSAERPKGSFSTLEIQRTEQGDSAMYLCASSQQGWEEKLFFGSGTQLSVL.

This clonotype was observed at least ten times. V and J are TRBV7-2 and TRBJ2-7; TRBD1 agrees at 7 bases. The J segment lost 6 bases and the V segment lost 10 bases, leaving 15 bases of the junction unmatched. CDR1 and CDR2 (germline): SGHTA, FQGNSA. This CDR3 has 14 residues. The CDR3 loop reads CATGELWTGSEQYF. Written as DNA, the CDR3 is TGTGCCACCGGAGAACTTTGGACAGGAAGCGAGCAGTACTTC.

The J gene is TRBJ2-1, the V gene TRBV15, with 15 bases fitting TRBD2. Germline-derived CDR1 and CDR2 are LNHNV and YYDKDF (reference sequence). This CDR3 comprises 19 residues. With V trimmed by 0 bases and J by 7 bases, 10 bases remained unmatched. Written as DNA, the CDR3 is TGTGCCACCAGCAGAGATCCACCGGGACTAGCGGGGGGAGGGAATGAGCAGTTCTTC. Protein product: CATSRDPPGLAGGGNEQFF. The full variable domain, rest sourced from reference TRBV15 and TRBJ2-1, is DAMVIQNPRYQVTQFGKPVTLSCSQTLNHNVMYWYQQKSSQAPKLLFHYYDKDFNNEADTPDNFQSRRPNTSFCFLDIRSPGLGDTAMYLCATSRDPPGLAGGGNEQFFGPGTRLTVL.

The chain couples TRBV5-1 to TRBJ2-3; D is possibly TRBD1 or TRBD2 (5 bases each). CDR3 length: 16 amino acids. CDR1 is SGHRS and CDR2 is YFSETQ in the germline V gene. V was shortened by 0 bases and J by 6 bases, with 17 bases between the two germline ends. CDR3 DNA sequence: TGCGCCAGCAGCTTGGGTCTGGCTAGCCGGGACGATACGCAGTATTTT. Amino acids: CASSLGLASRDDTQYF.

Comment on this clonotype: A much bigger clone sits one base away, suggesting this may be a read error. This rearrangement joins TRBV4-1 to TRBJ1-5; no definite D call. The germline CDR1 and CDR2 sequences are MGHRA and YSYEKL. V was pared by 3 bases and J by 5 bases, with 8 bases between. The CDR3 loop spans 13 amino acids. CDR3 residues: CASSQADDQPQHF. CDR3 DNA sequence: TGCGCCAGCAGCCAGGCCGACGATCAGCCCCAGCATTTT.

With respect to this clonotype: An end of the junction differs from the germline gene, which may be a read error. The V call is TRBV10-3, the J call TRBJ1-3, with no clear D. This CDR3 is built from 13 residues. Germline V gene lookup returns CDR1 ENHRY and CDR2 SYGVKD. The CDR3 here is CAISETSGNTMYF. The CDR3 nucleotides read TGTGCCATCAGTGAGACGAGTGGAAACACCATGTATTTC.

This rearrangement joins TRBV7-2 to TRBJ2-2, with unresolved D. V was pared by 1 base and J by 4 bases, with 10 bases between. The CDR3 covers 15 residues. Germline values: CDR1 SGHTA, CDR2 FQGNSA. The CDR3 region has the DNA TGTGCCAGCAGCTTAGAAGGGAAGAGCACCGGGGAGCTGTTTTTT. The encoded protein is CASSLEGKSTGELFF.

The V and J genes are TRBV9 and TRBJ2-1, with a tentative D call TRBD2 (7 bases). The CDR3 consists of 16 residues. V was cut by 4 bases and J by 3 bases, with 17 bases left in between. CDR1 is SGDLS and CDR2 is YYNGEE in the germline V gene. The CDR3 loop reads CASSQRGGGIYNEQFF. The CDR3 bases are TGTGCCAGCAGCCAAAGGGGGGGGGGGATCTACAATGAGCAGTTCTTC.

The J gene is TRBJ1-5, the V gene TRBV7-3; 7 bases are a match to TRBD1. Trimming at V came to 6 bases and at J to 5 bases, leaving 10 bases not matched to a gene. The CDR3 extends over 15 amino acids. The germline gives CDR1 SGHTA, CDR2 FQGTGA. The CDR3 reads CASSFRQGGHQPQHF. CDR3 bases: TGTGCCAGCAGTTTCCGACAGGGCGGGCATCAGCCCCAGCATTTT.

This clonotype was counted ten times or more. The chain couples TRBV25-1 to TRBJ2-2; 13 nucleotides align to TRBD2. The CDR3 contains 18 residues. Germline loops: CDR1 MGHDK, CDR2 SYGVNS. V was pared by 1 base and J by 5 bases, with 7 bases of the junction left unmatched. The CDR3 DNA sequence: TGTGCCAGCAGTGAATCCATACCGGGACTAGCGGGGACCGGGGAGCTGTTTTTT. This translates into CASSESIPGLAGTGELFF.

This clonotype was detected ten times or more. The rearrangement joins TRBV15 to TRBJ2-1, with 9 bases identical to TRBD1. The germline V gene encodes CDR1 LNHNV and CDR2 YYDKDF (reference sequence). The CDR3 has 17 amino acids. The V and J ends lost 2 bases and 3 bases, in that order; junction bases with no gene match: 8. The CDR3 is CATSRPDRGISYNEQFF. The CDR3 nucleotides are TGTGCCACCAGCAGACCCGACAGGGGGATCAGCTACAATGAGCAGTTCTTC.

The V and J genes are TRBV12-3 or TRBV12-4 and TRBJ1-1; no clear D. CDR3 length: 13 residues. Trimming cost V 2 bases and J 3 bases, with 7 bases left between them. CDR3 sequence (DNA): TGTGCCAGCAGTTTACTCGAGGACACTGAAGCTTTCTTT. Amino acid sequence: CASSLLEDTEAFF.

At least ten counts were recorded for this clonotype. The chain recombines TRBV6-2 or TRBV6-3 with TRBJ2-1; perhaps TRBD2 as D (7 bases). There are 15 residues in the CDR3. Germline V gives CDR1 MNHEY, CDR2 SVGEGT. Trimming cost V 4 bases and J 5 bases, with 15 bases left between them. CDR3 region: CASSLGGGYHNEQFF. The CDR3 DNA reads TGTGCCAGCAGTTTAGGCGGGGGCTACCACAATGAGCAGTTCTTC.

This clonotype occurred a few times. The chain has TRBV9 and TRBJ2-7; weak D call: TRBD2 (7 bases). Germline CDR1 SGDLS, CDR2 YYNGEE. CDR3 length: 15 amino acids. The ends were cut back, 3 bases at V and 6 bases at J, with 19 bases in the middle. CDR3 amino acids: CASSAPGGRAGEQYF. In DNA form, the CDR3 reads TGTGCCAGCAGCGCGCCGGGGGGCAGGGCGGGCGAGCAGTACTTC.

The chain couples TRBV20-1 to TRBJ2-3; a weak D match, TRBD2 (6 bases). Trimming pared 0 bases from V and 7 bases from J, leaving 11 bases between. CDR3 length: 13 residues. Per germline, CDR1 DFQATT and CDR2 SNEGSKA (reference sequence). The CDR3 here is CSARDGSLNTQYF. The CDR3 coding sequence is TGCAGTGCTAGAGACGGGAGTTTAAATACGCAGTATTTT.

Turning to this clonotype: With a much larger clone just one base away, this may be a read error. The chain is built from TRBV6-2 or TRBV6-3 and TRBJ2-3; 7 nucleotides align to TRBD2. The CDR3 has 14 amino acids. The V and J ends lost 9 bases and 5 bases, in that order; junction bases with no gene match: 11. CDR1 is MNHEY and CDR2 is SVGEGT in the germline V gene. In nucleotides, the CDR3 is TGTGCCAGTAGCCCGGGACTAACTCGAGATACGCAGTATTTT. Translation gives CASSPGLTRDTQYF.